The clone carrying this TCR beta chain was picked up one time. The record originates from a study of blood T cell repertoires in COVID-19. Germline assignment: CDR1 MDHEN and CDR2 SYDVKM. CDR3 length equals 14 residues. The ends were cut back, 3 bases at V and 7 bases at J, with 10 bases in the middle. Living in 24 US areas, the participants were between roughly 18 and 90 years of age. Clones were read by immunoSEQ multiplex PCR, and TCRdb kept only the in-frame ones, dropping some. The table has roughly 290,000 clones, approximately 88% seen once. Sequencing was done on a sample of PBMCs or T cells enriched from blood (not recorded which). The clonotype originates from a woman in her thirties or forties who had recovered from COVID-19. The chain links TRBV28 to TRBJ1-6; D not certain. Here the CDR3 DNA reads TGTGCCAGCAGTTTGGTGTCCAGGAATTCACCCCTCCACTTT. Encoded protein: CASSLVSRNSPLHF. The full variable domain, with the rest looked up from reference TRBV28 and TRBJ1-6, is DVKVTQSSRYLVKRTGEKVFLECVQDMDHENMFWYRQDPGLGLRLIYFSYDVKMKEKGDIPEGYSVSREKKERFSLILESASTNQTSMYLCASSLVSRNSPLHFGNGTRLTVT.